The 22 T cell receptor beta chains listed next were all sequenced from one sample in a study of CD4 T cells in relation to SARS-CoV-2 and coronaviruses. TCRdb's copy holds only in-frame clones and misses some; the assay was immunoSEQ multiplex PCR. The repertoire holds about 22,000 clones, with 55% to 75% as singletons. These receptors are not linked to any known antigen. CD4+ T cells from unexposed donors were obtained before the COVID-19 pandemic (2011-2018). CD4+ T cells were isolated from the cells after around 10 days of culture. What was sequenced was CD4+ T cells from PBMCs, cultured in vitro. The receptors originated from a human donor in good health.

The chain joins TRBV9 to TRBJ2-3; D remains ambiguous. The CDR3 is made up of 15 amino acids. The germline V gene has CDR1 SGDLS and CDR2 YYNGEE. Trimming cost V 4 bases and J 0 bases, with 12 bases left between them. CDR3 sequence: CASSTRPVSTDTQYF. The CDR3 DNA is TGTGCCAGCAGCACCCGACCCGTGAGCACAGATACGCAGTATTTT.

This clone was observed a handful of times. This chain links TRBV3-1 (or the pseudogene TRBV3-2) with TRBJ2-7, with TRBD2 as a possible D gene (6 bases). Per germline, CDR1 LGHDT and CDR2 YNNKEL (reference sequence). The CDR3 length is 13 residues. V gave up 4 bases and J gave up 2 bases, with 9 bases separating them. This CDR3 is CASSPPGAYEQYF. The CDR3 DNA reads TGTGCCAGCAGCCCCCCGGGGGCCTACGAGCAGTACTTC.

The rearrangement uses TRBV6-5 and TRBJ2-3; D could derive from TRBD1 or TRBD2 (5 bases each). V shed 2 bases and J shed 3 bases, with 12 bases lying between them. Germline CDR1 reads MNHEY; CDR2 reads SVGAGI. This CDR3 is built from 15 residues. CDR3 in DNA: TGTGCCAGCAGTTACAATCGGGACGCTACAGATACGCAGTATTTT. It codes for CASSYNRDATDTQYF.

V usage is TRBV6-1 and J usage is TRBJ2-5; D is perhaps TRBD2 (5 bases). The CDR3 runs to 16 residues. CDR1 is MNHNS, CDR2 SASEGT, per germline. The ends were cut back, 2 bases at V and 1 base at J, with 14 bases in the middle. This chain's CDR3 is CASSEQTGKIQETQYF. For the CDR3, the DNA is TGTGCCAGCAGTGAACAGACGGGGAAAATCCAAGAGACCCAGTACTTC.

This clone was detected only a few times. The rearrangement uses TRBV3-1 (or the pseudogene TRBV3-2) and TRBJ2-7, with D perhaps TRBD2 (7 bases). The CDR3 runs 14 residues. Germline V CDR1 and CDR2: LGHDT, YNNKEL (reference sequence). V dropped 1 base and J dropped 2 bases, with 9 bases sitting between them. In DNA, the CDR3 is TGTGCCAGCAGCCAAGTCGGGGGGCCCTACGAGCAGTACTTC. Encoded protein: CASSQVGGPYEQYF.

The table lists this clone with a few counts. This chain uses TRBV19 with TRBJ1-6; 7 bases map to TRBD1. Germline lookup yields CDR1 LNHDA and CDR2 SQIVND (reference sequence). This CDR3 comprises 13 residues. The V segment lost 6 bases and the J segment 10 bases; nucleotides outside the gene matches: 6. The CDR3 DNA reads TGTGCCAGTAGCAAAGGGACAGAATCACCCCTCCACTTT. Encoded protein: CASSKGTESPLHF.

This clone turned up a few times. V gene TRBV19 combines with J gene TRBJ1-1; the D gene is possibly TRBD1 (5 bases). Germline V gene lookup returns CDR1 LNHDA and CDR2 SQIVND (reference sequence). CDR3 length equals 16 residues. V lost 6 bases, J lost 4 bases, and 21 bases lay in between. CDR3 sequence: CASRSIRELMRTEAFF. CDR3 coding DNA: TGTGCCAGTAGGTCGATCAGGGAATTGATGCGCACTGAAGCTTTCTTT.

This clone was found once. The chain employs TRBV18 and TRBJ2-7, with D unclear. The V end lost 3 bases, the J end lost 3 bases, and 9 bases lay between the germline ends. This CDR3 region has 13 residues. The germline V gene encodes CDR1 KGHSH and CDR2 LQKENI. CDR3 DNA sequence: TGTGCCAGCTCACCGGGAAGGGTCTACGAGCAGTACTTC. The encoded protein is CASSPGRVYEQYF.

The V call is TRBV19, the J call TRBJ2-2; D gene uncertain. V was pared by 1 base and J by 6 bases, with 12 bases between. This CDR3 is 15 amino acids long. The germline V gene encodes CDR1 LNHDA and CDR2 SQIVND (reference sequence). CDR3 sequence: CASSIGQGGAGELFF. The CDR3, as DNA: TGTGCCAGTAGTATAGGCCAAGGTGGGGCCGGGGAGCTGTTTTTT.

This clone was seen a handful of times. V gene TRBV29-1 combines with J gene TRBJ1-4; tentatively, D is TRBD1 (6 bases). Germline-derived CDR1 and CDR2 are SQVTM and ANQGSEA. V shed 4 bases and J shed 7 bases, with 10 bases lying between them. The CDR3 spans 12 residues. CDR3 sequence: CSVAMDSEKLFF. As DNA, the CDR3 is TGCAGCGTTGCTATGGACAGTGAAAAACTGTTTTTT.

The chain combines TRBV12-3 or TRBV12-4 with TRBJ2-7; D gene ambiguous. V was shortened by 5 bases and J by 3 bases, with 5 bases between the two germline ends. This CDR3 has 11 residues. The CDR3 reads CASSRYYEQYF. The CDR3 nucleotides read TGTGCCAGCAGTCGCTACTACGAGCAGTACTTC.

In its sample, this clone was seen a few times. The genes are TRBV4-3 and TRBJ2-1; D call uncertain. V was cut by 0 bases and J by 4 bases, with 10 bases left in between. This CDR3 is built from 15 residues. Germline CDR1 is LGHNA and CDR2 is YSLEER. This chain's CDR3 is CASSQEIGKYNEQFF. CDR3 sequence (DNA): TGCGCCAGCAGCCAAGAAATCGGAAAGTACAATGAGCAGTTCTTC.

The chain combines TRBV7-9 with TRBJ1-2; D gene ambiguous. V shed 1 base and J shed 2 bases, with 14 bases lying between them. Germline V gives CDR1 SEHNR, CDR2 FQNEAQ (reference sequence). The CDR3 length is 16 residues. CDR3 residues: CASSLGLGEANYGYTF. CDR3 coding DNA: TGTGCCAGCAGCTTAGGTCTGGGAGAGGCCAACTATGGCTACACCTTC.

The genes are TRBV4-3 and TRBJ2-3; TRBD2 agrees at 11 bases. Looked up from germline, CDR1 is LGHNA and CDR2 is YSLEER. Trimming took 0 bases from V and 2 from J; bases not matched to a gene: 4. The CDR3 has 17 amino acids. The CDR3 here is CASSQDLAGGHTDTQYF. The CDR3 coding sequence is TGCGCCAGCAGCCAAGATCTAGCGGGGGGCCACACAGATACGCAGTATTTT.

CDR3 bases: TGTGCCAGCAGCTTAGCCGGGACAGGGAACTACGAGCAGTACTTC. As protein: CASSLAGTGNYEQYF. The chain uses TRBV11-2 and TRBJ2-7; 9 bases line up with TRBD1. Germline-derived CDR1 and CDR2 are SGHAT and FQNNGV. This CDR3 is built from 15 residues. The V gene end was trimmed by 1 base and the J gene end by 3 bases; junction bases not matched to a gene: 4.

The V and J genes are TRBV7-9 and TRBJ2-5; maybe TRBD1 (6 bases). The CDR3 is made up of 14 amino acids. Germline CDR1 is SEHNR and CDR2 is FQNEAQ (reference sequence). V was trimmed by 2 bases and J by 4 bases, leaving 11 bases between them. The CDR3 DNA reads as TGTGCCAGCAGCTTAACTGGGGGCGGAGAGACCCAGTACTTC. Its protein is CASSLTGGGETQYF.

The V call is TRBV19, the J call TRBJ1-1; TRBD1 agrees at 7 bases. The CDR3 totals 14 residues. Trimming removed 3 bases from V and 0 bases from J; junction bases left unmatched: 1. In germline, CDR1 is LNHDA, CDR2 SQIVND (reference sequence). CDR3 DNA: TGTGCCAGTAGTATCGGGACAGTGAACACTGAAGCTTTCTTT. This encodes CASSIGTVNTEAFF.

This sequence joins TRBV11-2 and TRBJ1-1; no reliable D call. The length of the CDR3 is 14 residues. The ends were cut back, 0 bases at V and 9 bases at J, with 14 bases in the middle. The germline V gene has CDR1 SGHAT and CDR2 FQNNGV. CDR3 region: CASSLDLQERKAFF. Written as DNA, the CDR3 is TGTGCCAGCAGCTTAGATCTACAAGAAAGGAAAGCTTTCTTT.

The V call is TRBV5-5, the J call TRBJ1-1; D is undetermined. CDR1 and CDR2 from the germline V gene are SGHKS and YYEKEE (reference sequence). V gave up 6 bases and J gave up 2 bases, with 14 bases separating them. The CDR3 consists of 14 residues. Here the CDR3 reads CASTPRQHNTEAFF. Written as DNA, the CDR3 is TGTGCCAGCACACCGCGACAACATAACACTGAAGCTTTCTTT.

The rearrangement links TRBV10-3 to TRBJ2-3, with 9 bases matching TRBD2. Trimming cost V 4 bases and J 5 bases; bases outside gene matches: 13. From germline, CDR1 is ENHRY and CDR2 SYGVKD. The CDR3 totals 17 residues. The CDR3, as DNA: TGTGCCATCAGTGTATATCCTCGCGGGGGGGCTGGAGATACGCAGTATTTT. It specifies CAISVYPRGGAGDTQYF.

This clone was observed a single time. The rearrangement joins TRBV3-1 (or the pseudogene TRBV3-2) to TRBJ2-5; D possibly corresponds to TRBD1 (6 bases). The CDR3 runs 16 residues. Germline loops: CDR1 LGHDT, CDR2 YNNKEL (reference sequence). Trimming removed 5 bases at V and 1 base at J, with 17 bases between. The CDR3 region has the DNA TGTGCCAGCAGCAGGTCGCGACAGGTCCCCCAAGAGACCCAGTACTTC. It is translated as CASSRSRQVPQETQYF.

V and J are TRBV6-5 and TRBJ2-7; 11 bases line up with TRBD1. Germline V CDR1 and CDR2: MNHEY, SVGAGI. Germline trimming cut 2 bases from V and 3 bases from J; bases unmatched to any gene: 3. The CDR3 length is 15 residues. CDR3 protein: CASSYAGTGGYEQYF. In DNA form, the CDR3 reads TGTGCCAGCAGTTACGCCGGGACAGGGGGCTACGAGCAGTACTTC.